This passage covers 2 T cell receptor beta chains from one sample sequenced in a study of human T cells and chemical hapten exposure. Time point of the sample: patch test 1, 2 weeks after DPC sensitization. Treatment here: therapeutic diphenylcyclopropenone sensitization with weekly scalp DPC. TCRdb redid the calling of the RACE reads with MiXCR, one entry per CDR3 protein. The profile shows 65,000 to 85,000 distinct CDR3 sequences, about 12% of them singletons. The input for sequencing was whole blood, taken in connection with sensitization to the hapten diphenylcyclopropenone (DPC). The receptors originated from a woman aged 55-69 years with alopecia areata. Some clones in this sample may be carry-over from other donors' samples.

This clonotype has at least ten counts. The chain is built from TRBV19 and TRBJ1-5, with 10 bases identical to TRBD1. CDR3 length: 14 amino acids. The V gene's germline CDR1 is LNHDA and CDR2 SQIVND (reference sequence). The ends lost 6 bases at V and 2 bases at J; junction bases unmatched: 1. In DNA form, the CDR3 reads TGTGCCAGTAGCGGGACAGGGGGCAATCAGCCCCAGCATTTT. Protein product: CASSGTGGNQPQHF.

This clonotype was found many times. The chain carries TRBV6-6 and TRBJ1-5; weak D call: TRBD1 (6 bases). The CDR3 contains 18 residues. Trimming left V 6 bases short and J 0 bases short, with 21 bases between. CDR1 MNHNY and CDR2 SVGAGI come from the germline V gene (reference sequence). CDR3 in amino acids: CASSPIGRGSYSNQPQHF. The CDR3, as DNA: TGTGCCAGCAGCCCTATCGGCAGGGGCTCCTATAGCAATCAGCCCCAGCATTTT.